These 11 T cell receptor beta chains were all obtained from the same sample, sequenced in a study of blood T cell repertoires in COVID-19. Profiled with immunoSEQ multiplex PCR; TCRdb holds only in-frame clones, not every one. In the table there are approximately 87,000 clones, more than 85% of which are singletons. Material for sequencing was peripheral blood. The receptors originated from a man aged 65 to 79 with active or convalescent COVID-19.

V is TRBV30 and J is TRBJ2-3, with TRBD1 matching over 7 bases. The CDR3 consists of 15 residues. V was pared by 3 bases and J by 3 bases, with 9 bases of the junction left unmatched. CDR1 and CDR2 (germline): GTSNPN, SVGIG (reference sequence). The CDR3: CAWRPAGGGTDTQYF. CDR3 sequence (DNA): TGTGCCTGGAGGCCCGCAGGGGGTGGGACAGATACGCAGTATTTT.

This chain joins TRBV27 and TRBJ2-1, with D tentatively TRBD2 (6 bases). Germline loops: CDR1 MNHEY, CDR2 SMNVEV (reference sequence). Trimming pared 2 bases from V and 5 bases from J, leaving 13 bases between. The CDR3 loop spans 15 amino acids. The CDR3 is CASSLSGPDNNEQFF. The CDR3 DNA is TGTGCCAGCAGTTTAAGCGGGCCAGACAACAATGAGCAGTTCTTC.

In its sample, this clone was seen a few times. The chain is built from TRBV7-9 and TRBJ1-2; 8 nucleotides line up with TRBD1. The CDR3 contains 13 residues. Unmatched junction bases numbered 8, after V lost 6 bases and J lost 8 bases. Germline loops: CDR1 SEHNR, CDR2 FQNEAQ (reference sequence). This CDR3 is CASSIQGAGGYTF. The CDR3 DNA reads as TGTGCCAGCAGTATCCAGGGGGCAGGAGGCTACACCTTC. The full variable domain, in which reference TRBV7-9 and TRBJ1-2 provide the parts outside the CDR3, is DTGVSQNPRHKITKRGQNVTFRCDPISEHNRLYWYRQTLGQGPEFLTYFQNEAQLEKSRLLSDRFSAERPKGSFSTLEIQRTEQGDSAMYLCASSIQGAGGYTFGSGTRLTVV.

This chain links TRBV29-1 with TRBJ2-1; 9 bases align to TRBD2. The CDR3 loop spans 15 amino acids. CDR1 and CDR2 from the germline V gene are SQVTM and ANQGSEA. The V gene end was trimmed by 4 bases and the J gene end by 4 bases; junction bases not matched to a gene: 8. The CDR3, as DNA: TGCAGCGTTGCGGCGGGAGGGGGGGTGTACAATGAGCAGTTCTTC. Protein: CSVAAGGGVYNEQFF.

The chain recombines TRBV3-1 (or the pseudogene TRBV3-2) with TRBJ1-1; TRBD1 might be the D (6 bases). The V and J ends lost 6 bases and 0 bases respectively, with 14 bases between them. The CDR3 runs 15 residues. Germline CDR1 is LGHDT and CDR2 is YNNKEL (reference sequence). The CDR3 coding sequence is TGTGCCAGCAGACCCTTCGACAGGATGAACACTGAAGCTTTCTTT. Residues: CASRPFDRMNTEAFF.

In this sample, this clone turned up once. The rearrangement uses TRBV5-1 and TRBJ1-4; 10 positions match TRBD1. Germline values: CDR1 SGHRS, CDR2 YFSETQ. V lost 5 bases, J lost 7 bases, and 8 bases stayed unmatched. The CDR3 has 15 amino acids. CDR3 bases: TGCGCCAGCAGTGATACGGGACAGGGGAGTGAAAAACTGTTTTTT. Protein sequence: CASSDTGQGSEKLFF.

This chain joins TRBV5-1 and TRBJ2-3, with TRBD1 matching over 7 bases. The CDR3 extends over 14 amino acids. J was trimmed by 5 bases and V by 4 bases; bases with no gene match: 7. CDR1 SGHRS and CDR2 YFSETQ come from the germline V gene. As DNA, the CDR3 is TGCGCCAGCAGCATAGGGACAGAGCAAGATACGCAGTATTTT. Protein product: CASSIGTEQDTQYF.

The chain combines TRBV19 with TRBJ1-4; TRBD1 is a possible D gene (5 bases). This CDR3 has 16 amino acids. V dropped 5 bases and J dropped 7 bases, with 20 bases sitting between them. Germline lookup yields CDR1 LNHDA and CDR2 SQIVND (reference sequence). CDR3 residues: CASSAGTQLDGEKLFF. The CDR3 region has the DNA TGTGCCAGTAGTGCCGGGACTCAACTAGATGGTGAAAAACTGTTTTTT.

CDR3 loop: CASSLAGQGAETQYF. As DNA, the CDR3 is TGTGCCAGCAGCTTGGCGGGCCAGGGGGCAGAGACCCAGTACTTC. The V and J genes are TRBV5-8 and TRBJ2-5; TRBD1 aligns across 8 bases. V gave up 0 bases and J gave up 4 bases; unmatched junction bases: 5. CDR3 length equals 15 residues. The V gene's germline CDR1 is SGHTS and CDR2 YDEGEE.

The chain uses TRBV6-6 and TRBJ1-5; D is possibly TRBD1 (6 bases). Trimming took off 11 bases at V and 3 bases at J, with 14 bases between the two ends. Germline V CDR1 and CDR2: MNHNY, SVGAGI (reference sequence). The CDR3 is 13 amino acids. CDR3 in amino acids: CASTGLNNQPQHF. The CDR3 DNA follows: TGTGCCTCGACAGGTCTTAACAATCAGCCCCAGCATTTT.

This chain links TRBV28 with TRBJ1-3, with TRBD1 identical over 9 bases. Germline CDR1 and CDR2: MDHEN and SYDVKM. Trimming took 6 bases from V and 4 from J; bases not matched to a gene: 4. The CDR3 length is 14 residues. Written as DNA, the CDR3 is TGTGCCAGCAGGGGACAGGGTGGCGGAAACACCATATATTTT. This sequence encodes CASRGQGGGNTIYF.